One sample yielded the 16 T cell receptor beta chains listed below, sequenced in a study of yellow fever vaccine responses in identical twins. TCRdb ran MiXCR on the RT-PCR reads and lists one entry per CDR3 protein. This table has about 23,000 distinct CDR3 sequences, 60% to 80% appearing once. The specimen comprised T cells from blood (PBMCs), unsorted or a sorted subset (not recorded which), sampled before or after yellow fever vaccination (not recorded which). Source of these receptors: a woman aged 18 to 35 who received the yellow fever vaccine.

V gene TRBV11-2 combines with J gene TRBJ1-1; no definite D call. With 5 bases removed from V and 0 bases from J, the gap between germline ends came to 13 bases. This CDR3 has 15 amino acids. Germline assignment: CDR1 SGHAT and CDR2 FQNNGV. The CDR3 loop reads CASSAEVSMNTEAFF. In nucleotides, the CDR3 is TGTGCCAGCAGCGCAGAGGTCTCTATGAACACTGAAGCTTTCTTT.

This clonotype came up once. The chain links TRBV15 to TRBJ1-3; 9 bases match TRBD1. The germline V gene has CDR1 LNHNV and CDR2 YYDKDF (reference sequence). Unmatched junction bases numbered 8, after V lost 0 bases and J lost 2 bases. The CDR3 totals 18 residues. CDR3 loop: CATSRDPLGQGTGNTIYF. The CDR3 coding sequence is TGTGCCACCAGCAGAGACCCACTCGGACAGGGGACTGGAAACACCATATATTTT.

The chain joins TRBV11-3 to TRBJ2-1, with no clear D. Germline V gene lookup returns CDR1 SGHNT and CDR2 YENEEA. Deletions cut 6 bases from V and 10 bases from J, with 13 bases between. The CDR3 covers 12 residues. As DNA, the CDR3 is TGTGCCAGCAGGATCCAAGGGCCAGAGCAGTTCTTC. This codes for CASRIQGPEQFF.

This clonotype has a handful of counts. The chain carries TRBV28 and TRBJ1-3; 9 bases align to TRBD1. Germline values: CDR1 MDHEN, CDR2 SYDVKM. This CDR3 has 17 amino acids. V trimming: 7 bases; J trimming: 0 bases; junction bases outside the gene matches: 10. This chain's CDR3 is CASKGDRATYSGNTIYF. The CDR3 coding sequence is TGTGCCAGCAAGGGGGACAGGGCTACCTACTCTGGAAACACCATATATTTT.

Written as DNA, the CDR3 is TGCAGCGTTGAATCTGGCGCCGGCGAGGATACGCAGTATTTT. It is translated as CSVESGAGEDTQYF. J is TRBJ2-3 and V is TRBV29-1, with no clear D. Germline loops: CDR1 SQVTM, CDR2 ANQGSEA. Trimming pared 2 bases from V and 6 bases from J, leaving 15 bases between. CDR3 length: 14 residues.

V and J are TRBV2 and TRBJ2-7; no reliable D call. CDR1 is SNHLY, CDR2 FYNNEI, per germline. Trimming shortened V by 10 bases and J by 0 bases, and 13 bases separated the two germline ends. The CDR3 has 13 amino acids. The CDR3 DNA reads TGTGCCATCATACCGCAAGGCTCCTACGAGCAGTACGTC. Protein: CAIIPQGSYEQYV.

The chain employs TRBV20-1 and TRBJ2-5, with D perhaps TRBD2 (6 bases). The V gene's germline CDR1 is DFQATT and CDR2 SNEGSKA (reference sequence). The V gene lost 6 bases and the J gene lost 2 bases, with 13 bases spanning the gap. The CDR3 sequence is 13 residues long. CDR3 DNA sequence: TGCAGTGCCCCCTCGCGGGAACAAGAGACCCAGTACTTC. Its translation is CSAPSREQETQYF.

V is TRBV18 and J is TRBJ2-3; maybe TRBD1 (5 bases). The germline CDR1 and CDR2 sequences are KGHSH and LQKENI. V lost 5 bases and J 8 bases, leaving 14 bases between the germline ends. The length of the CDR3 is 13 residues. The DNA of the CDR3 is TGTGCCAGCTCAGCGGACACCCCAGGTACGCAGTATTTT. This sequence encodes CASSADTPGTQYF. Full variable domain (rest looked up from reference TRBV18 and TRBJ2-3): NAGVMQNPRHLVRRRGQEARLRCSPMKGHSHVYWYRQLPEEGLKFMVYLQKENIIDESGMPKERFSAEFPKEGPSILRIQQVVRGDSAAYFCASSADTPGTQYFGPGTRLTVL.

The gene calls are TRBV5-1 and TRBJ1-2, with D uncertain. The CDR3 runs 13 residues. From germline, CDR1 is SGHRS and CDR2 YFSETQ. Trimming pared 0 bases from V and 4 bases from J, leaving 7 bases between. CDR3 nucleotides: TGCGCCAGCAGCTTGGAGACTGGCTATGGCTACACCTTC. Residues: CASSLETGYGYTF.

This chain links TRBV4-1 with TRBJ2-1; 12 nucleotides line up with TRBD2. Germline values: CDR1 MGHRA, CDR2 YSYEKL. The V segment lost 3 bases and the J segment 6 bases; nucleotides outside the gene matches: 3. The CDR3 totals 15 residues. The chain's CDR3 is CASSQTSGGPNEQFF. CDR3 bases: TGCGCCAGCAGCCAGACTAGCGGGGGACCCAATGAGCAGTTCTTC.

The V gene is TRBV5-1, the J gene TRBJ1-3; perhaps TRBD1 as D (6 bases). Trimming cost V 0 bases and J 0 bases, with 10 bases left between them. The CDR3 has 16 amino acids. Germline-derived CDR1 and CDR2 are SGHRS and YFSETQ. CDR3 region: CASSLEGVLSGNTIYF. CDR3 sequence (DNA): TGCGCCAGCAGCTTGGAGGGGGTCCTCTCTGGAAACACCATATATTTT. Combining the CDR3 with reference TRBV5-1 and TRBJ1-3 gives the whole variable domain KAGVTQTPRYLIKTRGQQVTLSCSPISGHRSVSWYQQTPGQGLQFLFEYFSETQRNKGNFPGRFSGRQFSNSRSEMNVSTLELGDSALYLCASSLEGVLSGNTIYFGEGSWLTVV.

CDR3: CASSPQGTSSPLHF. The CDR3 DNA sequence: TGTGCCAGCTCACCACAGGGGACGAGTTCACCCCTCCACTTT. The V call is TRBV18, the J call TRBJ1-6; a possible D gene is TRBD1 (5 bases). CDR1 is KGHSH, CDR2 LQKENI, per germline. This CDR3 is 14 amino acids long. V shed 1 base and J shed 9 bases, with 10 bases lying between them.

Here the CDR3 DNA reads TGCAGTGCTAAGGTTGGGCGGGAAGAGACCCAGTACTTC. It translates to CSAKVGREETQYF. This chain uses TRBV20-1 with TRBJ2-5; possibly TRBD2 for D (5 bases). There are 13 residues in the CDR3. Trimming took 4 bases from V and 3 from J, leaving 12 bases between them. The V gene's germline CDR1 is DFQATT and CDR2 SNEGSKA (reference sequence).

The CDR3 nucleotides read TGTGCCAGCAGCTTTGGGAAGCCCTACGAGCAGTACGTC. As protein: CASSFGKPYEQYV. The rearrangement uses TRBV11-3 and TRBJ2-7; D ambiguous. This CDR3 contains 13 residues. The V end was cut by 3 bases, the J end by 2 bases, with 8 bases between. Germline assignment: CDR1 SGHNT and CDR2 YENEEA.

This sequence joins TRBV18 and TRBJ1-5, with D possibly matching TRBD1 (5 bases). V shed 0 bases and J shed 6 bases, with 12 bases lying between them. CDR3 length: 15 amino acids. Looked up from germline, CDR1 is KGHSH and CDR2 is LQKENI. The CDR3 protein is CASSPPGQGSQPQHF. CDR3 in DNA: TGTGCCAGCTCACCACCGGGGCAGGGAAGTCAGCCCCAGCATTTT. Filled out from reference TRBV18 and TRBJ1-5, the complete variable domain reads NAGVMQNPRHLVRRRGQEARLRCSPMKGHSHVYWYRQLPEEGLKFMVYLQKENIIDESGMPKERFSAEFPKEGPSILRIQQVVRGDSAAYFCASSPPGQGSQPQHFGDGTRLSIL.

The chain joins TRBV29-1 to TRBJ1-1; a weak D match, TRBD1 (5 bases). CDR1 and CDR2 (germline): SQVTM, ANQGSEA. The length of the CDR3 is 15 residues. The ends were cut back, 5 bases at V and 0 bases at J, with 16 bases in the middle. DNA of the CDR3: TGCAGCGTTCGAGGCAGGGTAATGGTGAACACTGAAGCTTTCTTT. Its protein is CSVRGRVMVNTEAFF.